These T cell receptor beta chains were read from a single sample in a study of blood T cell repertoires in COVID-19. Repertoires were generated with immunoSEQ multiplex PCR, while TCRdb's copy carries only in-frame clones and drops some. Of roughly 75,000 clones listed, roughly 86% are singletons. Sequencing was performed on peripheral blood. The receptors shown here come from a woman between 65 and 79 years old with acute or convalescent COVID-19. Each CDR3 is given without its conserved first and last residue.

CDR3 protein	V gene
AALTALEFGEQY	TRBV7-5
ASSQGILGAQETQY	TRBV4-2
ASKDRVGETQY	TRBV27
ASSQLAVSYEQY	TRBV28
ASSARPGNTIY	TRBV25-1
SLQSTDTQY	TRBV29-1
ASSSTASRREAGPYNEQF	TRBV7-3
ASIGGWNEQF	TRBV6-6
ASSLVRSGANVLT	TRBV11-2
ASSLPTGVGTEAF	TRBV5-5
AGYHSIEQF	TRBV30
SARRGEGQPQH	TRBV29-1
ASSKPGYGYT	TRBV28
ASSLAGGVENIQY	TRBV5-4
ASSEPGTKGGELF	TRBV25-1
ASSLALGQGMETQY	TRBV7-9
ASSYTPSGDVGTQY	TRBV6-6
ASSPTTGGTGELF	TRBV18
ASSREIDTGELF	TRBV6-4
ASSFGSVTEAF	TRBV9
AISEWTNNEQF	TRBV10-3
ASSQESHPIQY	TRBV3-1/TRBV3-2
ASSYPTGGGSYEQY	TRBV6-2/TRBV6-3
ATSDFNGGETQY	TRBV24-1
ATRDRGQDTQY	TRBV19
ASSSNRGFTDTQY	TRBV5-1
ASSQGTPGLAVISYEQY	TRBV5-1
ASSLRAGGNSYEQY	TRBV5-1
ASSPPGRASSYEQY	TRBV7-9
ASSQGLGGGASYNEQF	TRBV4-3
ASSLLGGDSSYEQY	TRBV28
ASSQRGTANEKLF	TRBV14
ASSLVVPTGAGVAYNEQF	TRBV7-6
ATSEGTGYGYT	TRBV24-1
ASSPPWRGGTDTQY	TRBV27
ASSGGASGRTDTQY	TRBV11-2
ASSLGQGLTDTQY	TRBV3-1/TRBV3-2
ASSLTGGYGYT	TRBV4-3
ASSAGTGLTGAYEQY	TRBV7-8
ASSLGPGGTGELF	TRBV3-1/TRBV3-2
ASSLWGRGGNIQY	TRBV27
ASREDRGRQPQH	TRBV19
ASSLYSNEQF	TRBV13
ASSSSGRGYADTQY	TRBV5-1
ASSLSSYEQY	TRBV13
ASGTRQGTLSEQF	TRBV19
ATSGRQGHGDTQY	TRBV24-1
SVGLTPGQGNYNEQF	TRBV29-1
ASSLGQGIAPLH	TRBV19
AIREMTGSTEAF	TRBV10-3
ASSEVQGTNYGYT	TRBV6-1
ASSYLAGKDTGELF	TRBV6-5
ASSQQGDTQY	TRBV18
ASRRTSGSSYEQY	TRBV6-5
ASNFQGDQPQH	TRBV19
ASSLTTLGPIY	TRBV7-9
ASTTGGVTDTQY	TRBV19
ASSIGQAETQY	TRBV19
ASSKGGRGRYNEQF	TRBV21-1
ASSERWGDDEQY	TRBV2